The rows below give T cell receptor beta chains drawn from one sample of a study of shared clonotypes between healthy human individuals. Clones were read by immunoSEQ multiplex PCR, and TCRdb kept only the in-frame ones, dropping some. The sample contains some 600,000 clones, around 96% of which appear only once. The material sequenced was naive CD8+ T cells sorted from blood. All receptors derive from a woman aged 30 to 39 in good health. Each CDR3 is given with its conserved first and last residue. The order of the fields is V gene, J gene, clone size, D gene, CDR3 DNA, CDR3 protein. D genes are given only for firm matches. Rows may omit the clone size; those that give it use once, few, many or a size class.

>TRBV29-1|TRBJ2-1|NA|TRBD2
TGCAGCGTTGACATTTGGTCTCCTAGCGGGGGGACCTACAATGAGCAGTTCTTC
CSVDIWSPSGGTYNEQFF
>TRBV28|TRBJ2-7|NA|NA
TGTGCCAGCAGACCCACAGTTAACTACGAGCAGTACTTC
CASRPTVNYEQYF
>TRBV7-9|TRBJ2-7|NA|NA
TGTGCCAGCAGCTTATCCTCCAGGACCTACGAGCAGTACTTC
CASSLSSRTYEQYF
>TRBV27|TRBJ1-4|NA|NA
TGTGCCAGCAGCCCAAGCGGGCTTAGTAATGAAAAACTGTTTTTT
CASSPSGLSNEKLFF
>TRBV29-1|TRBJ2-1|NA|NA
TGCAGCGCTCCTTTTACGTACAATGAGCAGTTCTTC
CSAPFTYNEQFF
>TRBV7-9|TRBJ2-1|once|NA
TGTGCCAGCAGCTTAGTAGCCGGGGGTAATGAGCAGTTCTTC
CASSLVAGGNEQFF
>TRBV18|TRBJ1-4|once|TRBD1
TGTGCCAGCTCACCAGGTGACAGGGGGACGGAAAAACTGTTTTTT
CASSPGDRGTEKLFF
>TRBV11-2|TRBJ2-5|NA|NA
TGTGCCAGCAGCTTAGGGGCCCTCGCCCAGTACTTC
CASSLGALAQYF
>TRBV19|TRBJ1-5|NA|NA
TGTGCCAGTAGCCGGGGGCCCCATCAGCCCCAGCATTTT
CASSRGPHQPQHF
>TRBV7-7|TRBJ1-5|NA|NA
TGTGCCAGCAGCTTCGGGGTCGGTCAGCCCCAGCATTTT
CASSFGVGQPQHF
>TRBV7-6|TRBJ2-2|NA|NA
TGTGCCAGCAGCTCCACCGGGGAGCTGTTTTTT
CASSSTGELFF
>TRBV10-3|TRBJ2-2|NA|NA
TGTGCCATCAGTGAAGGCGCGCCGAACACCGGGGAGCTGTTTTTT
CAISEGAPNTGELFF
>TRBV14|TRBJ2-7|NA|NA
TGTGCCAGCAGCACCCGTAGGAGCTCCTACGAGCAGTACTTC
CASSTRRSSYEQYF
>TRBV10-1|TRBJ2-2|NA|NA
TGCGCCAGCAGTGAGTTTACAGGGACCGGGGAGCTGTTTTTT
CASSEFTGTGELFF
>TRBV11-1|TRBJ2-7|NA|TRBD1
TGTGCCAGCAGCTCCCTATTGGGACAGGCTTTTACCTACGAGCAGTACTTC
CASSSLLGQAFTYEQYF
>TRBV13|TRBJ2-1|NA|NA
TGTGCCAGCAGCTTCGTTGCTGACAATGAGCAGTTCTTC
CASSFVADNEQFF
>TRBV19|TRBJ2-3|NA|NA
TGTGCCAGTACTCTGGGCAGACGCACAGATACGCAGTATTTT
CASTLGRRTDTQYF
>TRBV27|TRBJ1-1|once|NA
TGTGCCAGCAGCGCCCTCCCCCCCGCTGAAGCTTTCTTT
CASSALPPAEAFF
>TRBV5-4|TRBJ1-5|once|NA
TGTGCCAGCAGTTCCGGAGTCAATCAGCCCCAGCATTTT
CASSSGVNQPQHF
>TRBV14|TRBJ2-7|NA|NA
TGTGCCAGCAGCCAAACGGGACACGAGCAGTACTTC
CASSQTGHEQYF
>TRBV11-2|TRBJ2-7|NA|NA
TGTGCCAGCAGCTTAGCGGAGGGGGCAGGAGACGAGCAGTACTTC
CASSLAEGAGDEQYF
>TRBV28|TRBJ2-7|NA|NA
TGTGCCAGCAGTTCCCTCGGGACACAAGAAGGAATAAACGAGCAGTACTTC
CASSSLGTQEGINEQYF
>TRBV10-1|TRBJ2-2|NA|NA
TGCGCCAGCGGGACAACTAACACCGGGGAGCTGTTTTTT
CASGTTNTGELFF
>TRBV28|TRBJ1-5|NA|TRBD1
TGTGCCAGCAGTACCGGGACAGGGGTTCAGCCCCAGCATTTT
CASSTGTGVQPQHF
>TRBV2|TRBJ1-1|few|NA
TGTGCCAGCAGAGGAGGTGACACTGAAGCTTTCTTT
CASRGGDTEAFF
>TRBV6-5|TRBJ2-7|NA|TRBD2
TGTGCCAGCAGTTACCTTACTAGCGGGAAGGTCTACGAGCAGTACTTC
CASSYLTSGKVYEQYF
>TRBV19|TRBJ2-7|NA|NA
TGTGCCAGTAGTATGTCCGGCGGTACCTACGAGCAGTACTTC
CASSMSGGTYEQYF
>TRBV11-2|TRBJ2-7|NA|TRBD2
TGTGCCAGCAGCTTTACGGGACTAGCGGCGTTCTACGAGCAGTACTTC
CASSFTGLAAFYEQYF
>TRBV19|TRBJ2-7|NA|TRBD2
TGTGCCAGTAGTAGCGCGGGAGGGGCCTACGAGCAGTACTTC
CASSSAGGAYEQYF
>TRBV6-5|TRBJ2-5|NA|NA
TGTGCCAGCAGTTCCCCCCTCGTGGGAGATTATGAGACCCAGTACTTC
CASSSPLVGDYETQYF
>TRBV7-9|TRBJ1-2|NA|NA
TGTGCCAGCAGCCGCGAGGGGAGGGGTTGGGGCTACACCTTC
CASSREGRGWGYTF
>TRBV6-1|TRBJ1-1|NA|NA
TGTGCCAGTATCCACAGGGAAGAAGCTTTCTTT
CASIHREEAFF
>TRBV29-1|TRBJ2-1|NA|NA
TGCAGCGTCGCGGGCCTCTACGGCTCCTACAATGAGCAGTTCTTC
CSVAGLYGSYNEQFF
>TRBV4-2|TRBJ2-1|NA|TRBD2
TGTGCCAGCAGCCCGATCGCTAGCGGGAGGGCCTATTATGAGCAGTTCTTC
CASSPIASGRAYYEQFF
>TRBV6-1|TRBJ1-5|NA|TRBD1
TGTGCCAGCAGTGCGGGACAGCGCTTGGGTCAGCCCCAGCATTTT
CASSAGQRLGQPQHF
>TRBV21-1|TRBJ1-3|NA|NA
TGTGCCAATTGTACTGGAAACACCATATATTTT
CANCTGNTIYF
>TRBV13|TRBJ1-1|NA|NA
TGTGCCAGCAGCTTAGTCCGGGTGGGAGCTTTCTTT
CASSLVRVGAFF
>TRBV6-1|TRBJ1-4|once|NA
TGTGCCAGCATCCCAAACGGAGTTGCTAATGAAAAACTGTTTTTT
CASIPNGVANEKLFF
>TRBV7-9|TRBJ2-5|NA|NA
TGTGCCAGCAGCTTGGGGGCGGACGAGACCCAGTACTTC
CASSLGADETQYF
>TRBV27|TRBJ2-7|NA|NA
TGTGCCAGCAATCCCGGGACATCCCACGAGCAGTACTTC
CASNPGTSHEQYF